The TCR beta chain described here comes from a study of cytomegalovirus exposure and HLA in healthy donors. General study results and limits: The listing of roughly 160 TCR beta chains classed them as cytomegalovirus-associated.

With 60 Vbeta and 13 Jbeta primers, the PCR was carried out. TCRdb keeps only in-frame clones here, not all; method: immunoSEQ multiplex PCR. The sample comprises 130,000 or so clones, approximately 74% of which are singletons, and 7.3% rests with the top ten. This CDR3 spans 13 amino acids. Germline V gene sequence: CDR1 LNHDA, CDR2 SQIVND (reference sequence). After removal of 3 bases from V and 5 bases from J, the junction contained 1 base not matched to a gene. Concerning this clone itself: Its antigen is undetermined. At the DNA level, this CDR3 is encoded by other sequences in the same sample as well.

The specimen sequenced was PBMCs. The receptor was isolated from a male donor in good health and CMV-seronegative. The V gene is TRBV19, the J gene TRBJ1-1; TRBD1 matches 9 bases. The CDR3 DNA sequence: TGTGCCAGTAGTATCGACAGGGGGACTGAAGCTTTCTTT. Translating gives CASSIDRGTEAFF.